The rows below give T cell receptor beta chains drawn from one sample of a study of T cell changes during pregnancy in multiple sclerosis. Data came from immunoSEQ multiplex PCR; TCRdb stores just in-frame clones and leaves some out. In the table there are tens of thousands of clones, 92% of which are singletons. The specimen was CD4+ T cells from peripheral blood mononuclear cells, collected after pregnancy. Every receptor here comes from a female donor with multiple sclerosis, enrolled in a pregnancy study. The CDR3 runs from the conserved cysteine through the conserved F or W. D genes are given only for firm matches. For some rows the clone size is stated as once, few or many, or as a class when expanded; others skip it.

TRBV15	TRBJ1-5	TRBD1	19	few	CATRMRGQGPAYNNQPQHF	TGTGCCACCAGGATGAGAGGACAGGGTCCTGCATATAACAATCAGCCCCAGCATTTT
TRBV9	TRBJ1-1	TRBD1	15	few	CASSVGQPTNTEAFF	TGTGCCAGCAGCGTGGGACAGCCTACAAACACTGAAGCTTTCTTT
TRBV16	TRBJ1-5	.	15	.	CASSQSTGMNQPQHF	TGTGCCAGCAGCCAGTCCACAGGGATGAATCAGCCCCAGCATTTT
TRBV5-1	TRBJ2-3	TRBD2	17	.	CASSLAGGGAATDTQYF	TGCGCCAGCAGCTTGGCGGGCGGGGGGGCTGCAACAGATACGCAGTATTTT
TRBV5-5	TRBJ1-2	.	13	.	CASSFRGGYGYTF	TGTGCCAGCAGCTTTAGGGGCGGCTATGGCTACACCTTC
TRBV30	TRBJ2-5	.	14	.	CAWSPAALQETQYF	TGTGCCTGGAGTCCCGCAGCGCTCCAAGAGACCCAGTACTTC
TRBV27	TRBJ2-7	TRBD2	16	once	CASRSLAGVKGYEQYF	TGTGCCAGCAGGTCTTTAGCGGGAGTGAAAGGCTACGAGCAGTACTTC
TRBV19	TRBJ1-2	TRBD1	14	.	CASSITGGAYGYTF	TGTGCCAGTAGTATAACAGGGGGCGCCTATGGCTACACCTTC
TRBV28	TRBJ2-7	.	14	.	CASSLAGILYEQYF	TGTGCCAGCAGTTTGGCGGGGATCCTCTACGAGCAGTACTTC
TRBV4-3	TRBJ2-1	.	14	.	CASSRGGPNNEQFF	TGCGCCAGCAGCCGTGGCGGTCCGAACAATGAGCAGTTCTTC
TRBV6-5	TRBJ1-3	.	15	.	CASSSDSYSGNTIYF	TGTGCCAGCAGTAGCGACAGCTACTCTGGAAACACCATATATTTT
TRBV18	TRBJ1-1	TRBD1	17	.	CASSLPGQGSHITEAFF	TGTGCCAGCTCACTGCCGGGACAGGGTTCTCATATAACTGAAGCTTTCTTT
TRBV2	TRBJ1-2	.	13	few	CASSEQANYGYTF	TGTGCCAGCAGTGAGCAGGCCAACTATGGCTACACCTTC
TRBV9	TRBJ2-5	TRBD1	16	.	CASSARDRFPGETQYF	TGTGCCAGCAGCGCCAGGGACAGATTCCCAGGAGAGACCCAGTACTTC
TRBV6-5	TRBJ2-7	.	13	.	CASGAPIGAEQYF	TGTGCCAGCGGGGCTCCGATCGGCGCCGAGCAGTACTTC
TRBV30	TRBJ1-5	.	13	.	CAWGRGRDQPQHF	TGTGCCTGGGGGCGGGGGAGGGATCAGCCCCAGCATTTT
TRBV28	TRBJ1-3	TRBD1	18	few	CASSLSRDRTYSGNTIYF	TGTGCCAGCAGTTTGTCAAGGGACAGGACCTACTCTGGAAACACCATATATTTT
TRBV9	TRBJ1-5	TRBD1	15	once	CASSVDTGGGQPQHF	TGTGCCAGCAGCGTAGACACAGGGGGCGGTCAGCCCCAGCATTTT
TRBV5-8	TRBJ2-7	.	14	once	CASSLGGQAYEQYF	TGTGCCAGCAGCTTGGGTGGCCAGGCATACGAGCAGTACTTC
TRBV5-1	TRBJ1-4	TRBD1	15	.	CASSLSGTGGEKLFF	TGCGCCAGCAGCTTATCCGGGACAGGAGGCGAAAAACTGTTTTTT
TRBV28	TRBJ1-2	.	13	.	CASTNEAPPGYTF	TGTGCCAGCACCAACGAGGCACCTCCGGGCTACACCTTC
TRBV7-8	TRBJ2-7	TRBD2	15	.	CASSWEQGGSYEQYF	TGTGCCAGCAGCTGGGAGCAGGGAGGGTCCTACGAGCAGTACTTC
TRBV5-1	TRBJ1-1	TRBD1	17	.	CASSRMGQSGLDTEAFF	TGCGCCAGCAGCCGGATGGGACAGAGTGGTTTAGACACTGAAGCTTTCTTT
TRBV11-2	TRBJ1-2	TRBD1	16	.	CASSLRDRGRGYGYTF	TGTGCCAGCAGCCTCCGGGACAGGGGGCGCGGCTATGGCTACACCTTC
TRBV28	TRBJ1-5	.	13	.	CASSLFGTGPQHF	TGTGCCAGCAGTTTATTCGGCACGGGGCCCCAGCATTTT
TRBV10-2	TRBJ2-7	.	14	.	CASSESGSVYEQYF	TGCGCCAGCAGTGAAAGCGGATCCGTATACGAGCAGTACTTC
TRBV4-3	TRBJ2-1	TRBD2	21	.	CASSQDYTGLAGAFSGNEQFF	TGCGCCAGCAGCCAAGATTATACCGGACTAGCGGGTGCGTTCTCGGGCAATGAGCAGTTCTTC
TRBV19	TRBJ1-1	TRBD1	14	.	CASSRQGSNTEAFF	TGTGCCAGTAGCCGACAGGGATCGAACACTGAAGCTTTCTTT
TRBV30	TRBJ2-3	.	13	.	CAWSPRLQDTQYF	TGTGCCTGGAGTCCTCGACTTCAAGATACGCAGTATTTT
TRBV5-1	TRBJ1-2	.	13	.	CASSFESSYGYTF	TGCGCCAGCAGCTTTGAGAGTTCCTATGGCTACACCTTC
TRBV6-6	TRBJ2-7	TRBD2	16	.	CASSWVGGGFLYEQYF	TGTGCCAGCAGTTGGGTGGGGGGGGGTTTCCTTTACGAGCAGTACTTC
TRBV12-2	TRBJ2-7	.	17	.	CASRLADPGRESYEQYF	TGTGCAAGTCGCTTAGCGGATCCAGGACGGGAGTCCTACGAGCAGTACTTC
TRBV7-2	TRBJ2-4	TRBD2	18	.	CASSLVVLAGVAKNIQYF	TGTGCCAGCAGCTTAGTTGTACTAGCGGGGGTAGCCAAAAACATTCAGTACTTC
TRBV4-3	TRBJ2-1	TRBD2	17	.	CASSQGTSGSSYNEQFF	TGCGCCAGCAGCCAAGGAACTAGCGGATCCTCCTACAATGAGCAGTTCTTC
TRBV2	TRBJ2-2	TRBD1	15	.	CASSGRTGESGELFF	TGTGCCAGCAGTGGGAGGACAGGGGAGTCCGGGGAGCTGTTTTTT
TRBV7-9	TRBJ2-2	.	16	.	CASSLIIGSETGELFF	TGTGCCAGCAGCTTAATAATCGGGAGTGAGACCGGGGAGCTGTTTTTT
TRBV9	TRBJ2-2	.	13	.	CASSPGTTGELFF	TGTGCCAGCAGCCCGGGGACTACCGGGGAGCTGTTTTTT
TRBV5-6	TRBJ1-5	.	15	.	CASSLRQVSNQPQHF	TGTGCCAGCAGCTTGAGGCAGGTGAGCAATCAGCCCCAGCATTTT
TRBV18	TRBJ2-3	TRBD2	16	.	CASSLKAGGMADTQYF	TGTGCCAGCTCACTGAAAGCGGGAGGAATGGCAGATACGCAGTATTTT
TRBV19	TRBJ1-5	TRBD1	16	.	CASSTKQGAGNQPQHF	TGTGCCAGTAGTACGAAACAGGGGGCTGGCAATCAGCCCCAGCATTTT
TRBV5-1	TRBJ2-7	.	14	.	CASSSRLPPYEQYF	TGCGCCAGCAGTAGCCGTTTGCCCCCCTACGAGCAGTACTTC
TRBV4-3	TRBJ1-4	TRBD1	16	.	CASSHLGTGPYVKLFF	TGCGCCAGCAGCCATTTAGGGACAGGGCCTTACGTAAAACTGTTTTTT
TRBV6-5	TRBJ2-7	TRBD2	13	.	CASSSTGGREQYF	TGTGCCAGCAGTTCCACGGGAGGTCGGGAGCAGTACTTC
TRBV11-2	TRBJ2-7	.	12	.	CASSPTGYEQYF	TGTGCCAGCAGCCCTACAGGCTACGAGCAGTACTTC
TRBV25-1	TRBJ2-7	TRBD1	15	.	CASRTNAGQGSEQYF	TGTGCCAGCAGAACCAATGCGGGACAGGGTAGTGAGCAGTACTTC
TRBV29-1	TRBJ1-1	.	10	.	CSVDLGRAFF	TGCAGCGTTGATCTGGGGAGAGCTTTCTTT
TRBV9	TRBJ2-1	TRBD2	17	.	CASSFTLAGPSYNEQFF	TGTGCCAGCAGCTTTACTTTAGCGGGCCCCTCCTACAATGAGCAGTTCTTC